This TCR beta chain derives from a study of blood T cell repertoires in COVID-19 (TCRdb year 2020). Notes on the research overall: The collaborator samples originated in the United States, Italy and Spain and spanned the acute and convalescent phases of COVID-19. The material from the prospective study consisted of cDNA or gDNA derived from T cells, B-cell-depleted T cells, or PBMCs. Subjects who had been exposed to COVID-19, were actively infected with it, or had recovered from it provided the deeply sampled blood TCRbeta repertoires that made up the dataset. The repertoires were released in a freely available public database intended as a resource for research on the immune response to SARS-CoV-2. Samples came from the ongoing ImmuneRACE study (first 160 participants) plus 1,254 subjects from 6 global collaborators. A de-identified subject ID, COVID-19 status, age in years and sex were almost always included in the sample metadata. Where available, HLA class I and class II types were taken from metadata supplied by the sample provider and were not determined by assay-based typing.

General conclusions and limits of the study: How much clinical and demographic metadata was included differed by source and by participant, and the metadata was provided uncurated.

Samples from volunteer blood donors who had recovered from COVID-19 were contributed by a second Seattle source. Each collaborating institution followed its own protocols to collect whole blood in K2EDTA tubes. Collaborator samples were shipped for TCRbeta analysis as frozen whole blood, isolated PBMCs, or DNA extracted from either sample type. Taken from the germline V gene, the CDR1 and CDR2 loops are SGHAT and FQNNGV. The CDR3 runs 12 residues from the cysteine to the phenylalanine. CDR3 DNA is the only sequence kept; it has 36 bases, read in frame from the first base. As concerns this clone: There is no known antigen for this receptor. One junction end does not reproduce the germline sequence, and a read error may be involved.

The immunoSEQ Assay, a bias-controlled multiplex PCR, was used to amplify TCRbeta CDR3 regions from genomic DNA. The authors processed their data as follows. Within the assay, amplification of reference gene primers was used to estimate how many nucleated cells each sample contained. To quantify the absolute abundance of each unique TCRbeta CDR3 rearrangement, sequence reads were collapsed and filtered. Productive Simpson clonality was computed per sample as the square root of Simpson's diversity index over productive rearrangements. TCRdb limited this immuneACCESS table to in-frame rearrangements with V and J called. A share of clones is missing; checked studies link under half to unresolved V genes, and the rest is unexplained. The V and J calls and clone size are taken from that table; D and trimming were inferred from the DNA. This sample gives under 300,000 clones in total; roughly 88% of them show up just once. Of the sample, over 2% falls within the top ten clones.

The source of this sequence is a man in his thirties or forties who had recovered from COVID-19. The rearrangement combines TRBV11-2 with TRBJ1-1; 6 matching bases give a weak D call of TRBD1. The source material was peripheral blood. The nucleotides read TGTGCCAGCAGCCCCTGGGACACTGAAGCCTTCTTT. Its protein product is CASSPWDTEAFF.